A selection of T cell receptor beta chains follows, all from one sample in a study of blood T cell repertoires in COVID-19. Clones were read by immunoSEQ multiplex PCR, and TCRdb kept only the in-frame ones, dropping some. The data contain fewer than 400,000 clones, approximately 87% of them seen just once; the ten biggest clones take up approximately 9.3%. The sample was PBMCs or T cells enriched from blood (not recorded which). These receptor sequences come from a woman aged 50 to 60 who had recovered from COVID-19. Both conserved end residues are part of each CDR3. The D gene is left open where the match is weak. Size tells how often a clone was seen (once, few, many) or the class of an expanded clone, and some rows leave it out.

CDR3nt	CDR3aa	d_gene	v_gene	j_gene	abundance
TGTGCCAGCAGTCGGAGTAACTACGAGCAGTACTTC	CASSRSNYEQYF	NA	TRBV28	TRBJ2-7	NA
TGTGCCACCAGTGCTCGGGACAGGGGGCGCGGAGATACGCAGTATTTT	CATSARDRGRGDTQYF	TRBD1	TRBV24-1	TRBJ2-3	NA
TGTGCCAGCAGCATCGAAACACTCTGGGGGGGTTGGACGAACACCGGGGAGCTGTTTTTT	CASSIETLWGGWTNTGELFF	TRBD2	TRBV7-8	TRBJ2-2	NA
TGTGCCAGCACCAACGGAGAGAATTATGGCTACACCTTC	CASTNGENYGYTF	NA	TRBV7-9	TRBJ1-2	few
TGTGCCAGCAGCTCGACTAGCGGGGGAGATACGCAGTATTTT	CASSSTSGGDTQYF	TRBD2	TRBV11-3	TRBJ2-3	NA
TGTGCCAGCAGCTCCCCCCCCGGGACACAGAATTCACCCCTCCACTTT	CASSSPPGTQNSPLHF	NA	TRBV5-5	TRBJ1-6	NA
TGTGCCAGCAGTGGACGGGGGCCCCAGCATTTT	CASSGRGPQHF	NA	TRBV28	TRBJ1-5	few
TGTGCCAGCAGCTCTAGTAGCGGGCCCTACGAGCAGTACTTC	CASSSSSGPYEQYF	TRBD2	TRBV7-8	TRBJ2-7	NA
TGTGCCAGCAGTGAAGACCCCCTTACAGGGGCCAATCAGCCCCAGCATTTT	CASSEDPLTGANQPQHF	TRBD1	TRBV2	TRBJ1-5	NA
TGTGCCAGCAGTTTATTCCGGAACACTGAAGCTTTCTTT	CASSLFRNTEAFF	NA	TRBV27	TRBJ1-1	NA
TGTGCCAGCAGTGGGTCAAGGGGGAGCAATCAGCCCCAGCATTTT	CASSGSRGSNQPQHF	NA	TRBV2	TRBJ1-5	NA
TGCGCCAGCAGTGAGTCCAGTGCTAGCTCTGGAAACACCATATATTTT	CASSESSASSGNTIYF	NA	TRBV10-1	TRBJ1-3	NA
TGTGCCAGCAGCACTAGCGGGGCACGATTCAATGAGCAGTTCTTC	CASSTSGARFNEQFF	TRBD2	TRBV7-3	TRBJ2-1	once
TGTGCCAGCAGCCAAAATGAACCGGGAGCGAACACCGGGGAGCTGTTTTTT	CASSQNEPGANTGELFF	NA	TRBV3-1/TRBV3-2	TRBJ2-2	once
TGTGCCAGCAGCTTCTTAGGACAGAACTCTGGAAACACCATATATTTT	CASSFLGQNSGNTIYF	NA	TRBV5-5	TRBJ1-3	NA
TGTGCCACCTCACTCTCTACAGACCAAGAGACCCAGTACTTC	CATSLSTDQETQYF	NA	TRBV11-2	TRBJ2-5	NA
TGTGCCAGTAGTACCCGGACAGGGTCTTTGAACACTGAAGCTTTCTTT	CASSTRTGSLNTEAFF	TRBD1	TRBV19	TRBJ1-1	NA
TGTGCCTCCTCGGGGACAGGCCGCGACTCCTACAATGAGCAGTTCTTC	CASSGTGRDSYNEQFF	TRBD1	TRBV30	TRBJ2-1	NA
TGTGCCAGCAGCTCGTCCGGGACAGGGCCCTCTGGAAACACCATATATTTT	CASSSSGTGPSGNTIYF	TRBD1	TRBV13	TRBJ1-3	many
TGTGCCACCGCTGACTCTACAGGGACCGGGGAGCTGTTTTTT	CATADSTGTGELFF	NA	TRBV10-3	TRBJ2-2	few
TGTGCCAGCAGCGGGGGGTCTGAGCAGTTCTTC	CASSGGSEQFF	TRBD2	TRBV12-3/TRBV12-4	TRBJ2-1	NA
TGTGCCAGCAGCTCCCGAGCTAGCGGGACCTACAATGAGCAGTTCTTC	CASSSRASGTYNEQFF	TRBD2	TRBV11-3	TRBJ2-1	NA
TGTGCCAGTAGTGAGAGGGACAGGTCGGAGTCCCAGCATTTT	CASSERDRSESQHF	TRBD1	TRBV19	TRBJ1-5	NA
TGTGCCAGCAGCTTCTCAAACAGGGGGATGGGGGAGCAAGAGACCCAGTACTTC	CASSFSNRGMGEQETQYF	TRBD1	TRBV5-1	TRBJ2-5	NA